Each of the 12 T cell receptor beta chains below was sequenced from the same sample in a study of Ad26.COV2.S vaccination and SARS-CoV-2 variants (dated by TCRdb to the early 2020s). Libraries were constructed by the immunoSEQ multiplex PCR assay. TCRdb obtained this table from immuneACCESS and retained in-frame rearrangements with V and J assigned. These tables miss some clones; where compared with another copy, unresolved V genes account for less than half of the shortfall, and the remainder is unexplained. The sample has approximately 480,000 clones on record, around 88% of them singletons. About 13% of the sample lies in the top ten. The treatment or condition label on this specimen signifies: roughly 18 received Ad26.COV2.S at low or high dose, single or two shots; roughly five received placebo; per-sample allocation not given. For vaccine and placebo recipients, repertoires were sequenced using samples collected on day 63 after the first injection.

Here the sequenced sample was peripheral blood, taken in a trial of Ad26.COV2.S vaccine versus placebo. These receptors all stem from a person between 18 and 60 years old who received the Ad26.COV2.S COVID-19 vaccine or a placebo.

The gene calls are TRBV5-1 and TRBJ1-2, with D tentatively TRBD1 (5 bases). The ends were cut back, 0 bases at V and 0 bases at J, with 18 bases in the middle. Germline CDR1 SGHRS, CDR2 YFSETQ. The CDR3 runs 18 residues. CDR3 nucleotide sequence: TGCGCCAGCAGCTTGGGACAGCGATTAACCCGTTCTAACTATGGCTACACCTTC. Translating gives CASSLGQRLTRSNYGYTF.

The rearrangement joins TRBV9 to TRBJ2-7; the match to TRBD2 covers 7 bases. The CDR3 runs to 14 residues. Germline V gene lookup returns CDR1 SGDLS and CDR2 YYNGEE. The V and J ends lost 3 bases and 3 bases, in that order; junction bases with no gene match: 6. The CDR3 DNA reads as TGTGCCAGCAGCGCTAGCGGAGAACACTACGAGCAGTACTTC. Translating it yields CASSASGEHYEQYF.

This clone showed up just once. This rearrangement joins TRBV29-1 to TRBJ1-6; tentatively, D is TRBD1 (5 bases). The CDR3 length is 14 residues. Germline V CDR1 and CDR2: SQVTM, ANQGSEA. The V and J ends lost 4 bases and 5 bases respectively, with 12 bases between them. The CDR3 loop is CSVGAGANNSPLHF. DNA of the CDR3: TGCAGCGTTGGTGCCGGGGCGAATAATTCACCCCTCCACTTT.

The V call is TRBV19, the J call TRBJ2-2; the match to TRBD2 covers 11 bases. The CDR3 contains 15 residues. Per germline, CDR1 LNHDA and CDR2 SQIVND (reference sequence). Losses at the gene ends were 3 bases for V and 7 bases for J; bases not matched to a gene: 4. This chain's CDR3 is CASSIVLAGVGELFF. CDR3 DNA: TGTGCCAGTAGTATTGTACTAGCGGGAGTCGGGGAGCTGTTTTTT.

Only one count was recorded for this clone. The gene calls are TRBV4-3 and TRBJ2-7; 7 bases are a match to TRBD1. CDR1 is LGHNA and CDR2 is YSLEER in the germline V gene. This CDR3 is built from 15 residues. With V trimmed by 4 bases and J by 1 base, 7 bases remained unmatched. CDR3: CASSLWTGISYEQYF. CDR3 nucleotides: TGCGCCAGCAGCCTATGGACAGGAATTTCCTACGAGCAGTACTTC.

The chain has TRBV14 and TRBJ2-2; D is ambiguous. V gave up 0 bases and J gave up 6 bases, with 11 bases separating them. Per germline, CDR1 SGHDN and CDR2 FVKESK. The CDR3 spans 15 residues. CDR3 sequence (DNA): TGTGCCAGCAGCCAAGAAACAGTTTTGGCCGGGGAGCTGTTTTTT. Amino acid sequence: CASSQETVLAGELFF.

V is TRBV7-2 and J is TRBJ2-3, with 7 positions matching TRBD2. Germline V gives CDR1 SGHTA, CDR2 FQGNSA. The ends lost 1 base at V and 4 bases at J; junction bases unmatched: 8. CDR3 length: 16 amino acids. The CDR3 DNA is TGTGCCAGCAGCTTAGGATCGGGAGGCATTCCAGATACGCAGTATTTT. As protein: CASSLGSGGIPDTQYF.

CDR3 region: CASSLTGRQPQHF. Here the CDR3 DNA reads TGTGCCAGCAGTTTAACAGGGAGACAGCCCCAGCATTTT. The chain uses TRBV12-3 or TRBV12-4 and TRBJ1-5; tentative D call: TRBD1 (6 bases). The V end lost 2 bases, the J end lost 7 bases, and 9 bases lay between the germline ends. This CDR3 comprises 13 residues.

A note on this clone: An end of the junction differs from the germline gene, which may be a read error. The rearrangement uses TRBV7-9 and TRBJ1-2; 7 bases fit TRBD1. The CDR3 consists of 12 residues. CDR1 is SEHNR, CDR2 FQNEAQ, per germline (reference sequence). This CDR3 reads CASTLAGGGYTF. The CDR3 DNA sequence: TGTGCCAGCACCTTAGCAGGGGGAGGCTACACCTTC.

V and J are TRBV7-9 and TRBJ1-4, with TRBD1 identical over 8 bases. Looked up from germline, CDR1 is SEHNR and CDR2 is FQNEAQ (reference sequence). This CDR3 contains 14 residues. V lost 4 bases, J lost 5 bases, and 3 bases stayed unmatched. This CDR3 reads CASSSTGGNEKLFF. For the CDR3, the DNA is TGTGCCAGCAGCTCAACAGGGGGAAATGAAAAACTGTTTTTT.

The rearrangement links TRBV7-9 to TRBJ2-2; D is uncertain. Germline values: CDR1 SEHNR, CDR2 FQNEAQ (reference sequence). V lost 4 bases to trimming and J lost 6 bases, with 12 bases between them. The CDR3 sequence is 14 residues long. CDR3 DNA sequence: TGTGCCAGCAGCTCCGACTTCGACGCCGGGGAGCTGTTTTTT. It encodes CASSSDFDAGELFF.

The chain recombines TRBV14 with TRBJ1-2; no reliable D call. The germline CDR1 and CDR2 sequences are SGHDN and FVKESK. The CDR3 contains 14 residues. The V gene lost 3 bases and the J gene lost 1 base, with 9 bases spanning the gap. The CDR3 nucleotides are TGTGCCAGCAGCCAGATTGGTTTTAACTATGGCTACACCTTC. It specifies CASSQIGFNYGYTF.